This TCR beta chain was sequenced during a study of T cell responses to AZD1222 COVID-19 vaccine. The CDR3 is 17 amino acids. Germline V gene lookup returns CDR1 LNHDA and CDR2 SQIVND (reference sequence). Unmatched junction bases numbered 9, after V lost 4 bases and J lost 0 bases. The table came from immunoSEQ multiplex PCR; TCRdb's copy has only in-frame clones and leaves some out. The data contain roughly 91,000 clones, roughly 90% of them singletons. Sequenced material: peripheral blood, taken on day 0 of AZD1222 vaccination. This TCR derives from an adult in good health. The J gene is TRBJ1-3, the V gene TRBV19; TRBD1 agrees at 7 bases. The CDR3 region has the DNA TGTGCCAGTAGTAAACCGGGACAGTCGTACTCTGGAAACACCATATATTTT. Translation gives CASSKPGQSYSGNTIYF.